This TCR beta chain was captured in a study of blood T cell repertoires in COVID-19 (TCRdb year 2020). Background for the entire study: Samples covering the acute and convalescent phases of COVID-19 were provided by collaborators in the United States, Italy and Spain. The samples were drawn from the first 160 participants of the ongoing ImmuneRACE study and from some 1,300 subjects provided by 6 global collaborators. The repertoires were released in a freely available public database meant as a resource for research on the immune response to SARS-CoV-2. Subjects who had been exposed to COVID-19, were actively infected with it, or had recovered from it provided the deeply sampled blood TCRbeta repertoires that made up the dataset. Where available, HLA class I and class II types were taken from metadata supplied by the sample provider and were not determined by assay-based typing. The sample metadata nearly always contained a de-identified subject ID, COVID-19 status, age in years and sex. The prospective study material was composed of cDNA or gDNA derived from T cells, B-cell-depleted T cells, or PBMCs. What the research found in general, with its limitations: The amount of clinical and demographic metadata varied by source and participant and was provided uncurated.

TCRbeta CDR3 regions were amplified from genomic DNA using the immunoSEQ Assay, a bias-controlled multiplex PCR. Per the original workflow: Within the assay, amplification of reference gene primers was used to estimate how many nucleated cells each sample contained. Sequence reads were collapsed and filtered to measure the absolute abundance of every unique TCRbeta CDR3 rearrangement. For each sample, productive Simpson clonality was calculated as the square root of Simpson's diversity index over productive rearrangements. TCRdb provides this immuneACCESS table in a form limited to in-frame rearrangements. Some clones are lacking; in checked studies, under half of them reflect an unresolved V gene, and why the rest are absent is not known. The V and J calls and the clone size are those of that table, but D and trimming were determined from the DNA. This sample has some 530,000 clones in its table, and 70% to 90% of those were observed once. The ten largest clonotypes hold 3.2% of the sample.

Worth noting for this clone: The antigen it recognizes is unknown. Base qualities are not recorded, but no much larger clone differs from it by a single base.

The CDR3 has 16 amino acids, counting the end cysteine and phenylalanine. Only the CDR3 region is kept as DNA, spanning 48 bases read in frame from base 1. The germline ends are 14 bases apart after V is trimmed by 4 bases and J by 1 base. CDR1 and CDR2, per the germline V gene, are ENHRY and SYGVKD. Each collaborating institution followed its own protocols to collect whole blood in K2EDTA tubes. For TCRbeta analysis, collaborators shipped samples in one of three forms: frozen whole blood, isolated PBMCs, or DNA extracted from either of those sample types. Sequencing was done on a sample of peripheral blood. Recombination connected TRBV10-3 to TRBJ2-1, and the D gene may be TRBD2, 6 bases matching. The source of this sequence is a human donor in a cohort sampled during active COVID-19. Here the CDR3 is given as CAISATSSASYNEQFF. The DNA sequence is as follows: TGTGCCATCAGTGCCACTAGCTCAGCGTCCTACAATGAGCAGTTCTTC.